A selection of T cell receptor beta chains follows, all from one sample in a study of blood T cell repertoires in COVID-19. TCRdb keeps only in-frame clones here, not all; method: immunoSEQ multiplex PCR. Among around 400,000 clones listed, around 87% were seen once. The sample was peripheral blood. These receptors were collected from a woman aged 25 to 39 with COVID-19, enrolled during active disease. The CDR3 runs from the conserved cysteine through the conserved F or W. D genes are given only for firm matches. Clone size is shown for a subset of rows, as once, few, many or a class of expanded clone.

V gene	J gene	D gene	clone size	CDR3 protein	CDR3 DNA
TRBV6-5	TRBJ1-1	TRBD1	NA	CASLLGTGGSTEAFF	TGTGCCAGCCTCCTGGGGACAGGGGGGAGCACTGAAGCTTTCTTT
TRBV30	TRBJ2-7	NA	once	CAWSGGFSYEQYF	TGTGCCTGGAGTGGCGGATTCTCCTACGAGCAGTACTTC
TRBV19	TRBJ2-1	TRBD2	few	CASSILAGGEQFF	TGTGCCAGTAGTATTTTGGCGGGAGGGGAGCAGTTCTTC
TRBV28	TRBJ2-7	NA	NA	CASSLSGAPYYEQYF	TGTGCCAGCAGTTTATCTGGGGCCCCCTACTACGAGCAGTACTTC
TRBV10-3	TRBJ1-5	TRBD1	NA	CAISGQDSNQPQHF	TGTGCCATCAGCGGACAGGATAGCAATCAGCCCCAGCATTTT
TRBV6-4	TRBJ1-2	TRBD1	NA	CASEGTESNYGYTF	TGTGCCAGCGAAGGGACAGAAAGTAACTATGGCTACACCTTC
TRBV5-1	TRBJ2-1	TRBD1	NA	CASSLGGTGEFDEQFF	TGCGCCAGCAGCTTGGGAGGGACAGGGGAGTTCGATGAGCAGTTCTTC
TRBV10-3	TRBJ2-3	NA	NA	CAISEVGAPTDTQYF	TGTGCCATCAGTGAAGTAGGGGCCCCCACAGATACGCAGTATTTT
TRBV30	TRBJ1-5	NA	few	CAWSVAEGQPQHF	TGTGCCTGGAGTGTAGCAGAGGGCCAGCCCCAGCATTTT
TRBV19	TRBJ1-2	TRBD1	NA	CASSTNRGGYTF	TGTGCCAGTAGTACGAACAGGGGTGGCTACACCTTC
TRBV9	TRBJ1-3	TRBD1	once	CASSVTGTAGNTIYF	TGTGCCAGCAGCGTCACAGGGACAGCTGGAAACACCATATATTTT
TRBV4-3	TRBJ2-7	TRBD1	once	CASSQVNRGLREQYF	TGCGCCAGCAGCCAAGTTAACAGGGGGCTTAGGGAGCAGTACTTC
TRBV14	TRBJ1-2	NA	NA	CASSPGQNYGYTF	TGTGCCAGCAGCCCCGGACAGAACTATGGCTACACCTTC
TRBV4-1	TRBJ1-5	NA	once	CASSQDGLSNQPQHF	TGCGCCAGCAGCCAAGACGGACTTAGCAATCAGCCCCAGCATTTT
TRBV2	TRBJ1-2	NA	NA	CASTSGTAYGYTF	TGTGCCAGCACTTCCGGGACTGCTTATGGCTACACCTTC
TRBV10-3	TRBJ2-5	NA	NA	CAISVQGETQYF	TGTGCCATCAGTGTTCAGGGAGAGACCCAGTACTTC
TRBV5-1	TRBJ2-3	TRBD2	NA	CASSLARAGGTDTQYF	TGCGCCAGCAGCTTGGCCCGAGCGGGAGGGACAGATACGCAGTATTTT
TRBV27	TRBJ1-5	NA	NA	CASSLQTGTYYPNQPQHF	TGTGCCAGCAGTTTACAGACAGGAACCTACTACCCCAATCAGCCCCAGCATTTT
TRBV6-5	TRBJ2-5	NA	NA	CASSPYTGAGETQYF	TGTGCCAGCTCCCCTTACACTGGGGCTGGAGAGACCCAGTACTTC
TRBV29-1	TRBJ1-2	TRBD1	once	CSVELKPGQGAGYTF	TGCAGCGTTGAATTAAAACCGGGACAGGGGGCTGGCTACACCTTC
TRBV5-6	TRBJ2-7	NA	NA	CASSPESSDEQYF	TGTGCCAGCAGCCCGGAAAGCAGCGACGAGCAGTACTTC
TRBV27	TRBJ2-7	TRBD2	NA	CASSSLAGGYEQYF	TGTGCCAGCAGTTCCCTAGCGGGGGGTTACGAGCAGTACTTC
TRBV2	TRBJ1-3	TRBD1	NA	CASRGQRSGNTIYF	TGTGCCAGCAGGGGACAGCGCTCTGGAAACACCATATATTTT
TRBV13	TRBJ1-1	NA	once	CASSLRGLGTEAFF	TGTGCCAGCAGCTTAAGAGGGCTTGGGACTGAAGCTTTCTTT
TRBV2	TRBJ1-2	NA	NA	CASNPRVRSNYGYTF	TGTGCCAGCAATCCCAGGGTAAGATCCAACTATGGCTACACCTTC
TRBV6-5	TRBJ2-5	NA	once	CASRWAYQETQYF	TGTGCCAGCAGATGGGCCTACCAAGAGACCCAGTACTTC
TRBV3-1/TRBV3-2	TRBJ2-7	TRBD2	NA	CASSQPLAGGTYEQYF	TGTGCCAGCAGCCAACCACTAGCGGGAGGGACCTACGAGCAGTACTTC
TRBV2	TRBJ2-1	TRBD2	NA	CASSAGTSERNEQFF	TGTGCCAGCAGTGCAGGGACTAGCGAGAGGAATGAGCAGTTCTTC
TRBV7-9	TRBJ1-2	NA	once	CASSLVVRQGLDYGYTF	TGTGCCAGCAGCTTAGTGGTACGGCAGGGGCTTGACTATGGCTACACCTTC
TRBV7-9	TRBJ2-7	TRBD2	NA	CASSLRAGAYYEQYF	TGTGCCAGCAGCTTAAGGGCGGGAGCATACTACGAGCAGTACTTC
TRBV2	TRBJ2-1	NA	NA	CASSASGFDEQFF	TGTGCCAGCAGTGCGTCAGGGTTCGATGAGCAGTTCTTC
TRBV7-9	TRBJ1-5	NA	NA	CASSPGSGEQPQHF	TGTGCCAGCAGCCCAGGGTCTGGCGAGCAGCCCCAGCATTTT
TRBV6-6	TRBJ2-7	NA	NA	CASRVAATYEQYF	TGTGCCAGCAGGGTCGCGGCCACCTACGAGCAGTACTTC
TRBV6-2/TRBV6-3	TRBJ1-6	NA	NA	CASSYSGRGIGSPLHF	TGTGCCAGCAGTTACTCGGGAAGGGGGATCGGATCACCCCTCCACTTT
TRBV10-3	TRBJ2-2	TRBD2	NA	CAIRTSGRRGELFF	TGTGCCATCAGGACTAGCGGGAGACGGGGGGAGCTGTTTTTT
TRBV6-5	TRBJ2-7	NA	NA	CASTRVGDEQYF	TGTGCCAGCACCAGGGTTGGCGACGAGCAGTACTTC